Included here is one T cell receptor beta chain sequence, with context. This entry is derived from a study of blood T cells in healthy people across ages. Study summary: Template switching caught about one barcoded beta molecule for each two T cells.

The length of the CDR3 is 17 residues. Germline-derived CDR1 and CDR2 are DFQATT and SNEGSKA (reference sequence). With 5 bases clipped from V and 7 bases from J, the junction kept 17 bases outside the gene matches. Next came a second PCR, run for about 6 to 12 cycles, which used a sample-barcoded 5' primer along with a J-beta primer mix. TCRdb reprocessed the 5' RACE reads with MiXCR, giving one entry per CDR3 protein. The table has fewer than 1,200,000 distinct CDR3 sequences, less than 25% seen once. These data are also associated with another study on T cells of mothers and their children.

The chain recombines TRBV20-1 with TRBJ2-4, with TRBD2 identical over 10 bases. The clonotype was recovered from a girl aged 2-10 years in good health. The sequenced material came from blood. In DNA, the CDR3 is TGCAGTGCTGATAGCGGGGGGCGCACCGACGAGCGGAACATTCAGTACTTC. It translates to CSADSGGRTDERNIQYF.